These 2 T cell receptor beta chains came from one sample sequenced in a study of breast tumors, draining lymph nodes, adjacent tissues. Via MiXCR, TCRdb re-called the multiplex PCR reads, giving one row per CDR3 protein. The data show around 25,000 distinct CDR3 sequences, 23% seen once. The source material was breast tumor tissue. The source is a female donor with breast cancer. Some clones in this sample may be carry-over from other donors' samples.

This clonotype was seen many times. The chain links TRBV5-5 to TRBJ1-2; 7 positions match TRBD1. The CDR3 spans 16 residues. Trimming cost V 1 base and J 4 bases; bases outside gene matches: 10. Germline CDR1 reads SGHKS; CDR2 reads YYEKEE (reference sequence). The DNA for the CDR3 is TGTGCCAGCAGCTTGCGGCAGGGGGAGACGATCTATGGCTACACCTTC. This sequence encodes CASSLRQGETIYGYTF.

This clonotype was seen ten or more times. The chain carries TRBV27 and TRBJ2-7; D is ambiguous. Between the trimmed V and J ends, which lost 3 bases and 7 bases, there was a span of 16 bases. The CDR3 spans 14 residues. In germline, CDR1 is MNHEY, CDR2 SMNVEV (reference sequence). The CDR3 spells CASSLANRPREQYF. CDR3 DNA sequence: TGTGCCAGCAGTTTGGCTAACCGGCCCAGGGAGCAGTACTTC.